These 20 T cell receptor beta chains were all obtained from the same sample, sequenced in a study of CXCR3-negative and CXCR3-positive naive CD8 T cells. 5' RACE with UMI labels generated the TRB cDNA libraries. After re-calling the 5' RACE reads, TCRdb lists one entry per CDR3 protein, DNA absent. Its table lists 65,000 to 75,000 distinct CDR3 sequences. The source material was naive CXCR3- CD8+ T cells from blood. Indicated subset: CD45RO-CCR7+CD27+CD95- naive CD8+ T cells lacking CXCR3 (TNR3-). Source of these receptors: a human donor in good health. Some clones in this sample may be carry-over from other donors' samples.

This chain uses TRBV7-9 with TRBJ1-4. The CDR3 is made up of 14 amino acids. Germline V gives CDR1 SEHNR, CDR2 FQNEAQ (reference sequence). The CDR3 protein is CASSPTATNEKLFF.

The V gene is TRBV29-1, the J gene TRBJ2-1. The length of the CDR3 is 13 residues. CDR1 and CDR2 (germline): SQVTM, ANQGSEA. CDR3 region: CSAIRPTYNEQFF.

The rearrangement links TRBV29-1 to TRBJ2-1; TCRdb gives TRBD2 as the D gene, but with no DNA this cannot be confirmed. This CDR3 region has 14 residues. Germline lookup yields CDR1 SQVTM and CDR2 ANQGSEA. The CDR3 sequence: CSVEIAGPNNEQFF.

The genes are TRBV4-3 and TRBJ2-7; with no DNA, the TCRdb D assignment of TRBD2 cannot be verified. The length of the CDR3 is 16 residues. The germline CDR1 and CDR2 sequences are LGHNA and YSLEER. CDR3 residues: CASSQDVAGSSYEQYF.

CDR3 sequence: CASTYRTDTQYF. This chain uses TRBV6-2 or TRBV6-3 with TRBJ2-3. The CDR3 length is 12 residues. Per the germline V gene, CDR1 is MNHEY and CDR2 is SVGEGT.

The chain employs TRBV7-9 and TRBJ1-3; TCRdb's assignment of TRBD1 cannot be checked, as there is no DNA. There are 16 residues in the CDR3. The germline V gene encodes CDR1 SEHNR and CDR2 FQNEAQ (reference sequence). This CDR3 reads CASSLRQGASGNTIYF.

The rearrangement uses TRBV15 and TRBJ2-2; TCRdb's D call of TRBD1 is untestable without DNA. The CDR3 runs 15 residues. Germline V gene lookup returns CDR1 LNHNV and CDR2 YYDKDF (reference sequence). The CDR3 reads CATSRDGRVSGELFF.

CDR3 residues: CASSLPGGRFGYTF. The chain carries TRBV12-3 or TRBV12-4 and TRBJ1-2; TCRdb's D call of TRBD1 is untestable without DNA. The CDR3 covers 14 residues.

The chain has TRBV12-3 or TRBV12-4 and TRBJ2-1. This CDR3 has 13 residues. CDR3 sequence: CASSLFDQNEQFF.

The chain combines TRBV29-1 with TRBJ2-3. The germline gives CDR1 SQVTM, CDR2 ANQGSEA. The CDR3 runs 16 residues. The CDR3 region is CSVEEALILSTDTQYF.

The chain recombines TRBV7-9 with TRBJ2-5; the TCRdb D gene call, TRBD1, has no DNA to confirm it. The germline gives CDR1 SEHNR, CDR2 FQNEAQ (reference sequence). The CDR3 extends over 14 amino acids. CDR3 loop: CASSSTGTQETQYF.

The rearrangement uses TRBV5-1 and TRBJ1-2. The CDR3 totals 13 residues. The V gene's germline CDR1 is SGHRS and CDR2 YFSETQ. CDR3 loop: CASSLGSGYGYTF.

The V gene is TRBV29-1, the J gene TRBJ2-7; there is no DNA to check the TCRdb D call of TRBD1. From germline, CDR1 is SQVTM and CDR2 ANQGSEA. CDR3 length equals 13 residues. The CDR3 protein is CSVEADRVHEQYF.

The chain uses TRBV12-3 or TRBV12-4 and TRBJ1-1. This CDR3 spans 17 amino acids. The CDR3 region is CASSAWFVAVKDTEAFF.

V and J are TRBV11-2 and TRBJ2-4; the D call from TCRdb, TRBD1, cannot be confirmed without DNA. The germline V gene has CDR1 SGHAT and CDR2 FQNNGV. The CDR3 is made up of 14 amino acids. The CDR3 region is CASSLWTGENIQYF.

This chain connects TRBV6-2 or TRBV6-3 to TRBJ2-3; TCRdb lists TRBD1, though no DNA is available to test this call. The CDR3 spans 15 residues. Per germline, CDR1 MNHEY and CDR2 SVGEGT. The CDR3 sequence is CASSPRGEITDTQYF.

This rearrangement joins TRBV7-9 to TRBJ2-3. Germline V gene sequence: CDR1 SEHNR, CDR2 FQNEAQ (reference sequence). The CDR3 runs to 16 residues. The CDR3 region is CASSIGVDSSTDTQYF. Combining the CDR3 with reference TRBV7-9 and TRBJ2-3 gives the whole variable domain DTGVSQNPRHKITKRGQNVTFRCDPISEHNRLYWYRQTLGQGPEFLTYFQNEAQLEKSRLLSDRFSAERPKGSFSTLEIQRTEQGDSAMYLCASSIGVDSSTDTQYFGPGTRLTVL.

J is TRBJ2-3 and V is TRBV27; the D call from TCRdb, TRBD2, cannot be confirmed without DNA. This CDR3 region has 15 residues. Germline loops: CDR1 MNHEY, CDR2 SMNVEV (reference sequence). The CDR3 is CASSIGAGRGDTQYF.

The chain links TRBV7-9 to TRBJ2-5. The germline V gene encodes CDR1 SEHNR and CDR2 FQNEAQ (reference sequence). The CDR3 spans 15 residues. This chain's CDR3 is CASSSSGSGQETQYF.

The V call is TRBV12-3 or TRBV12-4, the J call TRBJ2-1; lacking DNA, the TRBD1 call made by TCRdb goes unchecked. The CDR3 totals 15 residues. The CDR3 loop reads CASSSLQGGYNEQFF.